One and the same sample provided the 20 T cell receptor beta chains below, sequenced in a study of human T cells and chemical hapten exposure. Unfractionated whole blood was the source of the extracted total RNA. TCRdb passed the 5' RACE reads through MiXCR, listing each CDR3 protein once. Of approximately 80,000 distinct CDR3 sequences listed, about 15% are singletons. Receptor source: a female donor in good health.

CDR3 sequence: CASSSRAVEGNSPLHF. The CDR3 bases are TGTGCCAGCAGCTCCCGGGCCGTGGAGGGGAATTCACCCCTCCACTTT. The chain joins TRBV5-6 to TRBJ1-6, with D perhaps TRBD1 (5 bases). Germline loops: CDR1 SGHDT, CDR2 YYEEEE. V was shortened by 3 bases and J by 7 bases, with 17 bases between the two germline ends. The CDR3 consists of 16 residues.

In its sample, this clonotype was seen many times. The V and J genes are TRBV12-3 or TRBV12-4 and TRBJ1-2; D unresolved. The CDR3 runs to 11 residues. Trimming cost V 4 bases and J 2 bases, with 2 bases left between them. In nucleotides, the CDR3 is TGTGCCAGCAGTTCCAACTATGGCTACACCTTC. Protein sequence: CASSSNYGYTF.

The chain combines TRBV30 with TRBJ1-5, with D possibly matching TRBD1 (5 bases). The CDR3 loop spans 14 amino acids. Germline V gene sequence: CDR1 GTSNPN, CDR2 SVGIG (reference sequence). V lost 4 bases, J lost 3 bases, and 13 bases lay in between. The CDR3 DNA reads TGTGCCTGGACCAGAGGGGCAGTCAATCAGCCCCAGCATTTT. This codes for CAWTRGAVNQPQHF.

The chain carries TRBV20-1 and TRBJ2-5; D is undetermined. Between the trimmed V and J ends, which lost 7 bases and 3 bases, there was a span of 15 bases. This CDR3 contains 13 residues. The germline gives CDR1 DFQATT, CDR2 SNEGSKA (reference sequence). The CDR3, as DNA: TGCAGTGGCGGTAGGGCATTAAAAGAGACCCAGTACTTC. This codes for CSGGRALKETQYF.

The sample holds many counts of this clonotype. The chain recombines TRBV7-2 with TRBJ1-5; 9 bases agree with TRBD1. Trimming cost V 3 bases and J 4 bases; bases outside gene matches: 4. The CDR3 is 15 residues long. CDR1 and CDR2 (germline): SGHTA, FQGNSA. The CDR3 nucleotides are TGTGCCAGCAGCTTCCAGACAGGGGGAAATCAGCCCCAGCATTTT. It specifies CASSFQTGGNQPQHF. The variable domain in full, completed from reference TRBV7-2 and TRBJ1-5, reads GAGVSQSPSNKVTEKGKDVELRCDPISGHTALYWYRQSLGQGLEFLIYFQGNSAPDKSGLPSDRFSAERTGGSVSTLTIQRTQQEDSAVYLCASSFQTGGNQPQHFGDGTRLSIL.

The genes are TRBV10-3 and TRBJ2-2, with a tentative D call TRBD1 (6 bases). The germline V gene encodes CDR1 ENHRY and CDR2 SYGVKD. The ends were cut back, 10 bases at V and 0 bases at J, with 12 bases in the middle. The CDR3 totals 14 residues. The CDR3 sequence is CATRQDANTGELFF. CDR3 bases: TGTGCCACACGACAGGACGCGAACACCGGGGAGCTGTTTTTT.

A few counts support this clonotype. The chain couples TRBV6-5 to TRBJ2-1, with unresolved D. The CDR3 spans 11 residues. In germline, CDR1 is MNHEY, CDR2 SVGAGI. V lost 9 bases to trimming and J lost 5 bases, with 8 bases between them. The CDR3 region has the DNA TGTGCCAGTAGTAAACACAATGAGCAGTTCTTC. Amino acid sequence: CASSKHNEQFF.

This clonotype came up many times. J is TRBJ2-5 and V is TRBV29-1; TRBD1 or TRBD2 may be the D gene (6 bases each). Germline lookup yields CDR1 SQVTM and CDR2 ANQGSEA. V was pared by 7 bases and J by 5 bases, with 17 bases between. This CDR3 is 13 amino acids long. The CDR3 DNA follows: TGCAGCGCCAGGGGCGGGACAAGGGAGACCCAGTACTTC. Protein sequence: CSARGGTRETQYF.

J is TRBJ1-5 and V is TRBV2, with D perhaps TRBD1 (5 bases). The CDR3 has 18 amino acids. With 1 base removed from V and 4 bases from J, the gap between germline ends came to 20 bases. Germline loops: CDR1 SNHLY, CDR2 FYNNEI. CDR3 nucleotide sequence: TGTGCCAGCAGTGAAGAATTAGAGAGGCAGGGAGAAAATCAGCCCCAGCATTTT. Amino acids: CASSEELERQGENQPQHF.

In this sample, this clonotype turned up a few times. This chain links TRBV5-6 with TRBJ1-5; 11 bases align to TRBD1. Trimming at V came to 4 bases and at J to 6 bases, leaving 3 bases not matched to a gene. CDR3 length equals 14 residues. CDR1 is SGHDT, CDR2 YYEEEE, per germline. The CDR3 spells CASSGDRGTQPQHF. The CDR3 nucleotides read TGTGCCAGCAGCGGGGACAGGGGGACTCAGCCCCAGCATTTT.

The chain combines TRBV7-2 with TRBJ1-5, with D maybe TRBD1 (5 bases). V was shortened by 0 bases and J by 7 bases, with 13 bases between the two germline ends. Germline CDR1 and CDR2: SGHTA and FQGNSA. The CDR3 sequence is 15 residues long. Here the CDR3 reads CASSLAGGVGQPQHF. The CDR3 DNA follows: TGTGCCAGCAGCTTAGCGGGGGGGGTAGGACAGCCCCAGCATTTT. Based on the CDR3 plus reference TRBV7-2 and TRBJ1-5, the full variable domain is GAGVSQSPSNKVTEKGKDVELRCDPISGHTALYWYRQSLGQGLEFLIYFQGNSAPDKSGLPSDRFSAERTGGSVSTLTIQRTQQEDSAVYLCASSLAGGVGQPQHFGDGTRLSIL.

The chain joins TRBV10-3 to TRBJ2-2; 8 bases agree with TRBD2. J was trimmed by 5 bases and V by 6 bases; bases with no gene match: 5. Germline V gives CDR1 ENHRY, CDR2 SYGVKD. The CDR3 length is 14 residues. The CDR3: CAIRNSGITGELFF. CDR3 DNA sequence: TGTGCCATCAGGAATAGCGGGATTACCGGGGAGCTGTTTTTT.

The rearrangement joins TRBV6-5 to TRBJ1-1; TRBD1 aligns across 7 bases. The CDR3 extends over 16 amino acids. In germline, CDR1 is MNHEY, CDR2 SVGAGI. V lost 0 bases and J lost 1; bases outside the gene matches: 5. CDR3 in DNA: TGTGCCAGCAGTTACTCGGAGGGGGCTGGGAACACTGAAGCTTTCTTT. Its translation is CASSYSEGAGNTEAFF.

The rearrangement uses TRBV20-1 and TRBJ2-1; D possibly corresponds to TRBD2 (6 bases). Germline values: CDR1 DFQATT, CDR2 SNEGSKA (reference sequence). This CDR3 is 14 amino acids long. Between the trimmed V and J ends, which lost 6 bases and 9 bases, there was a span of 21 bases. This CDR3 reads CSAPVVPGVSEQFF. The CDR3 DNA reads as TGCAGTGCACCCGTGGTCCCGGGAGTGAGTGAGCAGTTCTTC.

This clonotype has a handful of counts. This sequence joins TRBV6-4 and TRBJ1-2, with 9 bases fitting TRBD1. V lost 7 bases and J lost 4; bases outside the gene matches: 7. The CDR3 has 14 amino acids. Germline V lookup: CDR1 MRHNA, CDR2 SNTAGT. CDR3: CASKATGGSYGYTF. CDR3 DNA sequence: TGTGCCAGCAAAGCGACAGGGGGTTCCTATGGCTACACCTTC.

This clonotype was seen more than once but under ten times. A junction boundary mismatches the germline segment, possibly from a read error. The genes are TRBV20-1 and TRBJ1-2; the match to TRBD1 covers 7 bases. The germline V gene encodes CDR1 DFQATT and CDR2 SNEGSKA (reference sequence). The CDR3 spans 13 residues. The CDR3 sequence: CSARETGKYGYTF. DNA for the CDR3: TGCAGTGCTCGAGAGACAGGGAAGTATGGCTACACCTTC.

This clonotype was observed a handful of times. The CDR3 DNA reads as TGTGCCAGCAGTCACCGGGACGTAACTGCCTACGAGCAGTACTTC. It yields the protein CASSHRDVTAYEQYF. J is TRBJ2-7 and V is TRBV28; TRBD1 or TRBD2 may be the D gene (5 bases each). Germline V CDR1 and CDR2: MDHEN, SYDVKM. V was cut by 5 bases and J by 2 bases, with 16 bases left in between. CDR3 length: 15 residues.

This clonotype was picked up a small number of times. The chain couples TRBV12-3 or TRBV12-4 to TRBJ1-1; D is uncertain. CDR3 length: 13 amino acids. CDR3 DNA: TGTTCTCAGACAATGGGGAGGAACACTGAAGCTTTCTTT. It translates to CSQTMGRNTEAFF.

The chain carries TRBV29-1 and TRBJ2-3, with D tentatively TRBD1 or TRBD2 (5 bases each). Looked up from germline, CDR1 is SQVTM and CDR2 is ANQGSEA. V gave up 0 bases and J gave up 1 base, with 11 bases separating them. This CDR3 is 15 amino acids long. CDR3 nucleotide sequence: TGCAGCGTTGAAGAAGAGGGGCCTGGCACAGATACGCAGTATTTT. Protein product: CSVEEEGPGTDTQYF.

This clonotype occurred many times. The chain uses TRBV7-2 and TRBJ1-2; D perhaps matches TRBD1 (5 bases). CDR3 length: 12 residues. V was clipped by 3 bases and J by 8 bases, with 10 bases between them. CDR1 and CDR2 (germline): SGHTA, FQGNSA. The CDR3: CASSFGGRGYTF. The CDR3 DNA reads as TGTGCCAGCAGCTTTGGGGGGAGAGGCTACACCTTC.